This TCR beta chain is drawn from a study of T cells in narcolepsy. Study-wide results and caveats: Comparing one patient's CSF and blood CD4+ clonotypes highlighted HCRT- and TRIB2-specific autoreactive clonotypes. Autoreactive clonotypes reportedly recurred in blood of same and different patients, not controls.

As to this clone: Its antigen is not identified.

Profiling relied on immunoSEQ multiplex PCR, and the TCRdb table lists in-frame clones only, not all of them. In the table there are approximately 30,000 clones, about 84% of which are singletons. CDR3 size: 13 residues. The J segment lost 10 bases and the V segment lost 4 bases, leaving 6 bases of the junction unmatched. Germline CDR1 SGHDN, CDR2 FVKESK. This sequence was found in a human donor with narcolepsy. This chain connects TRBV14 to TRBJ1-2; 10 bases agree with TRBD1. Sequencing input: CD45RA- memory CD4+ T cells from PBMCs. CDR3 in amino acids: CASSRDRGVVYTF. CDR3 nucleotide sequence: TGTGCCAGCAGCCGGGACAGGGGAGTAGTCTACACCTTC.